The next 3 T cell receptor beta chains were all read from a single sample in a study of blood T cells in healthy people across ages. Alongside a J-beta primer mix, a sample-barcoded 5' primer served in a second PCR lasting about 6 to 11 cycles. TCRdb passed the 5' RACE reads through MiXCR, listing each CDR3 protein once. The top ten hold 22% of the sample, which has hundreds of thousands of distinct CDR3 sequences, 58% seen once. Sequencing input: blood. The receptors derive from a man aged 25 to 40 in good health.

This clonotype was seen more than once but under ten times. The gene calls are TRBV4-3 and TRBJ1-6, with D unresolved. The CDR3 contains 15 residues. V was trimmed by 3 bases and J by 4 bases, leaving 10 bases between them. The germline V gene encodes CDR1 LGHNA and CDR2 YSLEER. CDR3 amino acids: CASSQGWNYNSPLHF. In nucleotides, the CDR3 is TGCGCCAGCAGCCAGGGATGGAATTATAATTCACCCCTCCACTTT.

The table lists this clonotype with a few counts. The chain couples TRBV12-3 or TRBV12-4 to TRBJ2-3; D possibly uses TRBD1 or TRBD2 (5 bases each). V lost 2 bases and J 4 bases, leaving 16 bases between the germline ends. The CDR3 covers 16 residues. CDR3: CASSLFRTTAADTQYF. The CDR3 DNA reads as TGTGCCAGCAGTTTATTTCGGACAACAGCGGCAGATACGCAGTATTTT.

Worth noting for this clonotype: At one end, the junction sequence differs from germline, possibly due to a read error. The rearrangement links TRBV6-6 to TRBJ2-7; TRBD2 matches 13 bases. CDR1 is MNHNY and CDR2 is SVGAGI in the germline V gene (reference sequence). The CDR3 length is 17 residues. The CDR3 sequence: CASRQTSGRASNHEQYF. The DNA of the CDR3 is TGTGCCAGCAGGCAAACTAGCGGGAGGGCCTCAAACCATGAGCAGTATTTC.